The TCR beta chain under discussion was sequenced for a study of CXCR3-negative and CXCR3-positive naive CD8 T cells. Study results and limitations: Memory CD8+ T cell repertoires were far less diverse than both naive subsets. Greater hydrophobicity was found in TRB CDR3s of CXCR3-positive naive cells than of CXCR3-negative naive cells.

Triplicate approximately 300,000-cell sorts were made of each CD8+ T cell subset. Naive CD8+ T lymphocytes were specified as CD45RO-CCR7+CD27+CD95-. Details on this clonotype: The target antigen is unknown.

Per the germline V gene, CDR1 is SGHNT and CDR2 is YYREEE (reference sequence). The CDR3 length is 13 residues. UMI-labeled TRB cDNA libraries were prepared by 5' RACE. Using the 5' RACE reads, TCRdb records one entry per CDR3 protein without DNA. The sample's table shows around 63,000 distinct CDR3 sequences. V is TRBV5-4 and J is TRBJ2-7; TCRdb outputs TRBD1, but without DNA this stays unchecked. This sequence was found in a human donor in good health. Some clones in this sample may be carry-over from other donors' samples. The source material was naive CXCR3+ CD8+ T cells from blood. The subset: CD45RO-CCR7+CD27+CD95- naive CD8+ T cells expressing CXCR3 (TNR3+). This CDR3 is CASSSRQAYEQYF.